The entry that follows covers one T cell receptor (beta chain) sequence. The V and J ends lost 1 base and 6 bases respectively, with 6 bases between them. This CDR3 spans 12 amino acids. Germline CDR1 is LGHDT and CDR2 is YNNKEL (reference sequence). As handled by the study authors: Quantification of nucleated cells was approximated via reference gene primer amplification. Clones were read by immunoSEQ multiplex PCR, and TCRdb kept only the in-frame ones, dropping some. V and J calls and clone size are as listed in that table; D and trimming were resolved from the DNA. The data contain approximately 130,000 clones, 75% to 90% of them singletons. The data are from a study of blood T cell repertoires in COVID-19. Looking at the study overall: Specimens from acute and convalescent COVID-19 originated in the United States, Italy and Spain. Sources were T cells, B-cell-depleted T cells, or PBMCs; the material itself was cDNA or gDNA.

Sequenced sample: peripheral blood. The TCR comes from a woman in her 50s who had recovered from COVID-19. The chain has TRBV3-1 (or the pseudogene TRBV3-2) and TRBJ1-1; D may be TRBD1 (6 bases). The CDR3 spells CASSQGQAEAFF. The CDR3 bases are TGTGCCAGCAGCCAAGGACAGGCTGAAGCTTTCTTT.